These T cell receptor beta chains were read from a single sample in a study of T cells in Graves' hyperthyroidism and ophthalmopathy. MiXCR was run by TCRdb on the multiplex PCR reads, yielding one entry per CDR3 protein. The repertoire holds roughly 180,000 distinct CDR3 sequences, about 18% seen once, with 25% to 35% in the top ten. The sample consisted of blood. Receptors were obtained from a woman aged 50 to 60 with Graves' hyperthyroidism. CDR3s include the opening cysteine and the closing phenylalanine or tryptophan. Only part of the rows carry a size: once, few, many, or a class if the clone is expanded.

v_call: TRBV4-1; j_call: TRBJ1-2; clone_size: many; cdr3_aa: CASSQVARGIGGYTF
v_call: TRBV6-5; j_call: TRBJ1-2; clone_size: many; cdr3_aa: CASSYSIGERGYGYTF
v_call: TRBV6-1; j_call: TRBJ2-7; clone_size: many; cdr3_aa: CASSYSGEQYF
v_call: TRBV20-1; j_call: TRBJ1-3; clone_size: few; cdr3_aa: CSASDRLTGNTIYF
v_call: TRBV27; j_call: TRBJ1-1; clone_size: NA; cdr3_aa: CASSETGREPEAFF
v_call: TRBV11-2; j_call: TRBJ2-7; clone_size: NA; cdr3_aa: CASSYGLAEAYEQYF
v_call: TRBV13; j_call: TRBJ1-2; clone_size: many; cdr3_aa: CASSTRVNYGYTF
v_call: TRBV2; j_call: TRBJ2-7; clone_size: many; cdr3_aa: CASSEVRGGNYEQYF
v_call: TRBV11-2; j_call: TRBJ2-1; clone_size: many; cdr3_aa: CASSTTGNNEQFF
v_call: TRBV28; j_call: TRBJ2-5; clone_size: many; cdr3_aa: CASSLVGGGKQETQYF
v_call: TRBV28; j_call: TRBJ2-7; clone_size: many; cdr3_aa: CASSDLIWEQYF
v_call: TRBV6-2/TRBV6-3; j_call: TRBJ1-3; clone_size: few; cdr3_aa: CASMHGSPSGNTICF
v_call: TRBV19; j_call: TRBJ1-1; clone_size: many; cdr3_aa: CASSWSTGSNTEAFF
v_call: TRBV12-3/TRBV12-4; j_call: TRBJ1-1; clone_size: many; cdr3_aa: CASSRSLDPGNTEAFF
v_call: TRBV28; j_call: TRBJ2-1; clone_size: NA; cdr3_aa: CASSSSSGSSYNEQFF
v_call: TRBV9; j_call: TRBJ1-6; clone_size: few; cdr3_aa: CASSPLGGAANSPLHF
v_call: TRBV2; j_call: TRBJ2-3; clone_size: NA; cdr3_aa: CASSDGRDTQYF
v_call: TRBV28; j_call: TRBJ2-7; clone_size: many; cdr3_aa: CASSLAAGGSYEQYF
v_call: TRBV27; j_call: TRBJ1-1; clone_size: many; cdr3_aa: CASSPSSNPRSMNTEAFF
v_call: TRBV20-1; j_call: TRBJ2-1; clone_size: NA; cdr3_aa: CSARDRLAGFSNEQFF
v_call: TRBV6-2/TRBV6-3; j_call: TRBJ1-5; clone_size: many; cdr3_aa: CASSPNFRAINQPQHF
v_call: TRBV19; j_call: TRBJ2-5; clone_size: NA; cdr3_aa: CASSIDLGRRATQYF